These T cell receptor beta chains were read from a single sample in a study of blood T cell repertoires in COVID-19. Profiling relied on immunoSEQ multiplex PCR, and the TCRdb table lists in-frame clones only, not all of them. The sample lists 140,000 to 150,000 clones, about 89% occurring once. Sequencing input: peripheral blood. The source is a man in his sixties with active or convalescent COVID-19. Both conserved end residues are part of each CDR3. D genes are given only for firm matches. Expanded clones are given a class, and other clones once, few, many or no size at all.

-,16,-,TRBV7-8,TRBJ1-1,CASSSVGAGVNTEAFF
-,13,-,TRBV14,TRBJ2-1,CASSQGLTNEQFF
-,16,TRBD2,TRBV27,TRBJ2-2,CASSSWLAGGTGELFF
-,18,TRBD2,TRBV6-2/TRBV6-3,TRBJ2-1,CASSVIDLEGLAGGQQFF
-,16,TRBD2,TRBV3-1/TRBV3-2,TRBJ2-1,CASSQETGGAGYEQFF
once,14,-,TRBV4-3,TRBJ1-5,CASSQDRSLQPQHF
-,16,TRBD1,TRBV9,TRBJ2-4,CASSEGQGLAKNIQYF
-,18,-,TRBV7-9,TRBJ2-5,CASSGPAFGISGQETQYF
-,13,-,TRBV4-3,TRBJ1-2,CASSQDGGGGYTF
-,15,TRBD1,TRBV15,TRBJ1-2,CATRAGTGGSYGYTF
-,15,TRBD1,TRBV19,TRBJ1-5,CASSSGTGSNQPQHF
-,15,-,TRBV18,TRBJ1-6,CASSVQGRYRSPLHF
-,12,-,TRBV2,TRBJ1-1,CASRRVNTEAFF
-,15,TRBD1,TRBV4-1,TRBJ1-5,CASSLNRDRGETQHF
-,17,-,TRBV7-9,TRBJ2-7,CASSPGLNQGRWYEQYF
-,15,-,TRBV5-4,TRBJ1-2,CASSFGGGREDGYTF